Below are 29 T cell receptor beta chains sequenced from a single sample in a study of identical twins. TCRdb passed the 5' RACE reads through MiXCR, listing each CDR3 protein once. The profile shows about 100,000 distinct CDR3 sequences, 5.9% of them singletons. The sample was memory T cells sorted from blood. These receptors were collected from a woman aged 45 to 65 in good health.

The chain couples TRBV27 to TRBJ2-5; the D gene is possibly TRBD2 (5 bases). This CDR3 spans 14 amino acids. The V and J ends lost 2 bases and 5 bases respectively, with 12 bases between them. Germline CDR1 reads MNHEY; CDR2 reads SMNVEV (reference sequence). The CDR3 sequence is CASSLRTGSETQYF. For the CDR3, the DNA is TGTGCCAGCAGTTTAAGAACGGGATCGGAGACCCAGTACTTC.

This clonotype appeared many times. V usage is TRBV5-1 and J usage is TRBJ2-1, with 8 positions matching TRBD2. Germline loops: CDR1 SGHRS, CDR2 YFSETQ. The J segment lost 4 bases and the V segment lost 0 bases, leaving 6 bases of the junction unmatched. The CDR3 sequence is 16 residues long. The CDR3 region is CASSLDSSGLYNEQFF. CDR3 bases: TGCGCCAGCAGCTTGGATTCTAGCGGGCTTTACAATGAGCAGTTCTTC.

The chain couples TRBV19 to TRBJ2-5; possible D gene TRBD2, 6 bases. Germline V gene sequence: CDR1 LNHDA, CDR2 SQIVND (reference sequence). CDR3 length equals 14 residues. Trimming cost V 4 bases and J 1 base, with 10 bases left between them. CDR3 in DNA: TGTGCCAGTAGTAAGGAGGGATTCCAAGAGACCCAGTACTTC. Translated, it gives CASSKEGFQETQYF.

This clonotype turned up a few times. V and J are TRBV7-8 and TRBJ2-7; no definite D call. Per germline, CDR1 SGHVS and CDR2 FQNEAQ. V shed 3 bases and J shed 3 bases, with 15 bases lying between them. CDR3 length equals 15 residues. CDR3 DNA: TGTGCCAGCAGCTTCAAGGGCGACCTGCTCTACGAGCAGTACTTC. Protein: CASSFKGDLLYEQYF.

This clonotype was seen many times. J is TRBJ2-5 and V is TRBV3-1, with a possible D match to TRBD1 (5 bases). Germline loops: CDR1 LGHDT, CDR2 YNNKEL (reference sequence). The V end lost 2 bases, the J end lost 1 base, and 23 bases lay between the germline ends. This CDR3 spans 19 amino acids. This CDR3 is CASSQPEGKGAFLQETQYF. The CDR3 DNA is TGTGCCAGCAGCCAACCCGAAGGGAAAGGGGCCTTCCTCCAAGAGACCCAGTACTTC.

This clonotype occurred many times. V is TRBV20-1 and J is TRBJ2-1, with TRBD2 matching 12 bases. The germline gives CDR1 DFQATT, CDR2 SNEGSKA (reference sequence). The CDR3 spans 15 residues. After removal of 5 bases from V and 3 bases from J, the junction contained 5 bases not matched to a gene. CDR3 sequence (DNA): TGCAGTGCTGTGACTAGCGGGAGTGACTACAATGAGCAGTTCTTC. Encoded protein: CSAVTSGSDYNEQFF.

This clonotype was observed at least ten times. V usage is TRBV5-1 and J usage is TRBJ2-7; 13 positions match TRBD2. Germline CDR1 is SGHRS and CDR2 is YFSETQ. The CDR3 consists of 15 residues. Losses at the gene ends were 3 bases for V and 0 bases for J; bases not matched to a gene: 0. CDR3 loop: CASSWTSGSSYEQYF. The CDR3 coding sequence is TGCGCCAGCAGCTGGACTAGCGGGAGCTCCTACGAGCAGTACTTC.

There are a few counts of this clonotype. The chain couples TRBV5-1 to TRBJ2-7; D might be TRBD2 (6 bases). CDR1 is SGHRS, CDR2 YFSETQ, per germline. V was pared by 4 bases and J by 0 bases, with 20 bases between. The CDR3 consists of 17 residues. CDR3 sequence reads: CASSPGGLAAISYEQYF. The CDR3 region has the DNA TGCGCCAGCAGCCCCGGGGGATTAGCGGCTATCTCCTACGAGCAGTACTTC.

This clonotype was recorded many times. This chain connects TRBV5-5 to TRBJ1-5; 12 bases agree with TRBD1. CDR3 length: 20 amino acids. V trimming: 0 bases; J trimming: 0 bases; junction bases outside the gene matches: 10. Germline V gene sequence: CDR1 SGHKS, CDR2 YYEKEE (reference sequence). CDR3 sequence (DNA): TGTGCCAGCAGCTTGGCCAGTGGGACAGGGGGCCTCTATAGCAATCAGCCCCAGCATTTT. Its protein product is CASSLASGTGGLYSNQPQHF.

This clonotype was seen repeatedly, ten times or more. The genes are TRBV6-5 and TRBJ2-7, with 14 bases lining up with TRBD2. The germline CDR1 and CDR2 sequences are MNHEY and SVGAGI. The junction had 4 bases not matched to a gene; V was cut back by 2 bases and J by 4 bases. The CDR3 extends over 16 amino acids. CDR3 amino acids: CASSYTGTSGSYEQYF. In DNA form, the CDR3 reads TGTGCCAGCAGTTACACCGGGACTAGCGGGAGTTACGAGCAGTACTTC.

This clonotype came up many times. The chain uses TRBV27 and TRBJ1-1, with TRBD1 as a possible D gene (5 bases). The CDR3 is 12 amino acids. Trimming left V 5 bases short and J 7 bases short, with 11 bases between. From germline, CDR1 is MNHEY and CDR2 SMNVEV (reference sequence). The CDR3 DNA is TGTGCCAGCAGTGGGGGGTATGGTGAAGCTTTCTTT. It translates to CASSGGYGEAFF.

This clonotype was seen ten or more times. The CDR3 reads CASTLNRGETQYF. The CDR3 DNA reads as TGTGCCAGCACCCTGAACCGGGGTGAGACCCAGTACTTC. The chain has TRBV6-5 and TRBJ2-5, with a possible D match to TRBD2 (5 bases). The germline CDR1 and CDR2 sequences are MNHEY and SVGAGI. With 7 bases removed from V and 5 bases from J, the gap between germline ends came to 14 bases. The CDR3 spans 13 residues.

In its sample, this clonotype was seen a few times. The rearrangement uses TRBV6-1 and TRBJ2-4, with D maybe TRBD2 (5 bases). Germline values: CDR1 MNHNS, CDR2 SASEGT. CDR3 length: 16 residues. V dropped 1 base and J dropped 3 bases, with 13 bases sitting between them. The CDR3: CASSEGVGRSKNIQYF. The CDR3 DNA reads as TGTGCCAGCAGTGAAGGGGTAGGGAGAAGCAAAAACATTCAGTACTTC.

The chain links TRBV20-1 to TRBJ1-1; possible D gene TRBD1, 5 bases. V was cut by 7 bases and J by 4 bases, with 19 bases left in between. This CDR3 has 14 residues. The germline CDR1 and CDR2 sequences are DFQATT and SNEGSKA (reference sequence). The CDR3 here is CSVLPQGGSTEAFF. The CDR3 coding sequence is TGCAGTGTCCTCCCCCAGGGTGGGAGCACTGAAGCTTTCTTT.

V gene TRBV19 combines with J gene TRBJ2-1; either TRBD1 or TRBD2 may supply D (5 bases each). Germline loops: CDR1 LNHDA, CDR2 SQIVND (reference sequence). CDR3 length: 12 residues. Trimming cost V 3 bases and J 12 bases, with 12 bases left between them. CDR3 residues: CASSIPGRGQFF. The DNA of the CDR3 is TGTGCCAGTAGTATTCCGGGACGGGGGCAGTTCTTC.

This clonotype was found many times. This chain links TRBV12-3 or TRBV12-4 with TRBJ2-1; possibly TRBD1 for D (5 bases). The CDR3 is 15 amino acids. Trimming shortened V by 1 base and J by 3 bases, and 10 bases separated the two germline ends. Written as DNA, the CDR3 is TGTGCCAGCAGTTTAGAAGGGGCGGTCTACAATGAGCAGTTCTTC. It yields the protein CASSLEGAVYNEQFF.

In this sample, this clonotype turned up many times. V gene TRBV11-2 combines with J gene TRBJ2-7, with 10 bases fitting TRBD1. Trimming took 4 bases from V and 8 from J; bases not matched to a gene: 5. The CDR3 spans 13 residues. Looked up from germline, CDR1 is SGHAT and CDR2 is FQNNGV. CDR3 loop: CASSSGQGRQQYF. CDR3 sequence (DNA): TGTGCCAGCAGCTCGGGACAGGGGAGGCAGCAGTACTTC.

In its sample, this clonotype was seen many times. The rearrangement links TRBV2 to TRBJ2-1, with D perhaps matching TRBD1 or TRBD2 (5 bases each). V shed 4 bases and J shed 6 bases, with 16 bases lying between them. This CDR3 has 15 amino acids. Germline V gene sequence: CDR1 SNHLY, CDR2 FYNNEI. The CDR3 region is CASSVRDPVGNEQFF. CDR3 nucleotides: TGTGCCAGCAGTGTCCGGGACCCCGTGGGCAATGAGCAGTTCTTC.

In its sample, this clonotype was seen many times. The chain employs TRBV24-1 and TRBJ2-1; the match to TRBD2 covers 7 bases. CDR3 size: 16 residues. Per the germline V gene, CDR1 is KGHDR and CDR2 is SFDVKD. V lost 0 bases to trimming and J lost 2 bases; unmatched junction nucleotides: 3. CDR3 region: CATSDLAGATYNEQFF. The CDR3 DNA sequence: TGTGCCACCAGTGATTTGGCGGGAGCGACCTACAATGAGCAGTTCTTC.

The rearrangement uses TRBV7-8 and TRBJ2-7; the match to TRBD2 covers 9 bases. This CDR3 comprises 14 residues. V lost 6 bases, J lost 4 bases, and 7 bases stayed unmatched. Germline loops: CDR1 SGHVS, CDR2 FQNEAQ. As DNA, the CDR3 is TGTGCCAGCAGTGGGGGACTAGCAGGTTACGAGCAGTACTTC. This translates into CASSGGLAGYEQYF.

Ten or more counts support this clonotype. This chain links TRBV5-6 with TRBJ2-5, with TRBD1 matching 7 bases. J gave up 7 bases and V 0 bases, and 9 bases lay outside the gene matches. The CDR3 extends over 15 amino acids. From germline, CDR1 is SGHDT and CDR2 YYEEEE. In nucleotides, the CDR3 is TGTGCCAGCAGCTTGGACGGCCAGGGGGAAGTGACCCAGTACTTC. This gives the protein CASSLDGQGEVTQYF. Full variable domain (rest looked up from reference TRBV5-6 and TRBJ2-5): DAGVTQSPTHLIKTRGQQVTLRCSPKSGHDTVSWYQQALGQGPQFIFQYYEEEERQRGNFPDRFSGHQFPNYSSELNVNALLLGDSALYLCASSLDGQGEVTQYFGPGTRLLVL.

This clonotype was detected many times. The CDR3 spells CASSQTEETQYF. The CDR3, as DNA: TGTGCCAGCAGCCAGACTGAAGAGACCCAGTACTTC. This chain uses TRBV3-1 with TRBJ2-5; D remains ambiguous. The length of the CDR3 is 12 residues. The germline CDR1 and CDR2 sequences are LGHDT and YNNKEL (reference sequence). The V end was cut by 3 bases, the J end by 3 bases, with 5 bases between.

The V gene is TRBV20-1, the J gene TRBJ2-7; D uncertain. Germline V gene sequence: CDR1 DFQATT, CDR2 SNEGSKA (reference sequence). The CDR3 is 13 residues long. Trimming took 4 bases from V and 4 from J, leaving 14 bases between them. The CDR3 protein is CSATSAWAYEQYF. The CDR3 DNA is TGCAGTGCTACCTCGGCCTGGGCTTACGAGCAGTACTTC.

This clonotype was seen ten or more times. This chain uses TRBV20-1 with TRBJ1-1; 9 nucleotides agree with TRBD1. This CDR3 region has 14 residues. The ends lost 1 base at V and 10 bases at J; junction bases unmatched: 10. Germline CDR1 DFQATT, CDR2 SNEGSKA (reference sequence). The CDR3 coding sequence is TGCAGTGCTAGAGGGTACGGACAGGGGCTTGGAGCTTTCTTT. It specifies CSARGYGQGLGAFF.

This clonotype was counted at least ten times. The genes are TRBV16 and TRBJ2-7; D unclear. Germline CDR1 is KGHSY and CDR2 is FQNENV. The V end lost 4 bases, the J end lost 3 bases, and 10 bases lay between the germline ends. This CDR3 has 13 residues. CDR3 bases: TGTGCCAGCAGCCTCCGGGTAGACTACGAGCAGTACGTC. This gives the protein CASSLRVDYEQYV.

This clonotype was seen at least ten times. The J gene is TRBJ2-5, the V gene TRBV7-8, with D perhaps assigned TRBD1 or TRBD2 (6 bases each). The V end lost 0 bases, the J end lost 5 bases, and 13 bases lay between the germline ends. The CDR3 runs to 15 residues. CDR1 and CDR2 from the germline V gene are SGHVS and FQNEAQ. In nucleotides, the CDR3 is TGTGCCAGCAGCTTAGCGGGACAAGGGGGGGAGACCCAGTACTTC. As protein: CASSLAGQGGETQYF. Supplemented by reference TRBV7-8 and TRBJ2-5, the full variable domain reads GAGVSQSPRYKVAKRGQDVALRCDPISGHVSLFWYQQALGQGPEFLTYFQNEAQLDKSGLPSDRFFAERPEGSVSTLKIQRTQQEDSAVYLCASSLAGQGGETQYFGPGTRLLVL.

This clonotype was seen at least ten times. This chain uses TRBV2 with TRBJ1-2; D is perhaps TRBD1 (5 bases). Trimming stripped 7 bases from V and 1 base from J, with 13 bases between. The CDR3 loop spans 14 amino acids. Germline lookup yields CDR1 SNHLY and CDR2 FYNNEI. This chain's CDR3 is CASTEGFYNYGYTF. CDR3 DNA: TGTGCCAGCACCGAGGGGTTTTATAACTATGGCTACACCTTC. The variable domain in full, completed from reference TRBV2 and TRBJ1-2, reads EPEVTQTPSHQVTQMGQEVILRCVPISNHLYFYWYRQILGQKVEFLVSFYNNEISEKSEIFDDQFSVERPDGSNFTLKIRSTKLEDSAMYFCASTEGFYNYGYTFGSGTRLTVV.

This clonotype was recorded many times. The V gene is TRBV27, the J gene TRBJ2-1; 11 bases match TRBD2. CDR1 and CDR2 from the germline V gene are MNHEY and SMNVEV (reference sequence). With V trimmed by 5 bases and J by 9 bases, 9 bases remained unmatched. The CDR3 runs 15 residues. In DNA, the CDR3 is TGTGCCAGCAGTCCCCTGACTAGCGGGGAGGGTGAGCAGTTCTTC. Translation: CASSPLTSGEGEQFF.

This clonotype has a count of ten or more. The chain uses TRBV5-1 and TRBJ2-2; TRBD2 might be the D (6 bases). CDR1 SGHRS and CDR2 YFSETQ come from the germline V gene. The ends were cut back, 4 bases at V and 4 bases at J, with 17 bases in the middle. The CDR3 contains 16 residues. The CDR3, as DNA: TGCGCCAGCAGCCGCAAGGAGGGCTGGAGCACCGGGGAGCTGTTTTTT. Translated, it gives CASSRKEGWSTGELFF.